Below are 4 T cell receptor beta chains sequenced from a single sample in a study of blood T cells in healthy people across ages. Using a J-beta primer mix together with a sample-barcoded 5' primer, a second PCR was run for about 6 to 12 cycles. TCRdb re-derived calls from the 5' RACE reads in MiXCR, one entry per CDR3 protein. Altogether hundreds of thousands of distinct CDR3 sequences are present, under 80% being singletons, with the ten largest covering about 30%. The material sequenced was blood. These receptors originate from a man aged 30 to 39 in good health.

V is TRBV20-1 and J is TRBJ2-1; 7 bases are shared with TRBD1. Looked up from germline, CDR1 is DFQATT and CDR2 is SNEGSKA (reference sequence). V lost 5 bases to trimming and J lost 0 bases; unmatched junction nucleotides: 7. CDR3 length equals 15 residues. CDR3 sequence reads: CSAGGQTYSYNEQFF. The CDR3 DNA sequence: TGCAGTGCTGGGGGACAGACCTACTCCTACAATGAGCAGTTCTTC.

The chain carries TRBV6-5 and TRBJ1-2; D unresolved. Germline loops: CDR1 MNHEY, CDR2 SVGAGI. V lost 6 bases and J lost 8, with 10 bases in between. The CDR3 length is 11 residues. The CDR3 sequence is CASSSGRGYTF. CDR3 coding DNA: TGTGCCAGCAGCTCTGGGAGGGGCTACACCTTC.

The CDR3 region has the DNA TGTGCCAGCAGCTCCGGGGCCAGCTCCTACGAGCAGTACTTC. Translated: CASSSGASSYEQYF. This chain links TRBV6-6 with TRBJ2-7, with D perhaps being TRBD1 or TRBD2 (5 bases each). There are 14 residues in the CDR3. Trimming took 6 bases from V and 0 from J, leaving 12 bases between them. Germline CDR1 and CDR2: MNHNY and SVGAGI (reference sequence).

This clonotype has more than one count but fewer than ten. This CDR3 reads CASSPGYVYEQYF. The DNA for the CDR3 is TGTGCCAGCAGTCCAGGGTACGTGTACGAGCAGTACTTC. The chain carries TRBV28 and TRBJ2-7; maybe TRBD1 (5 bases). CDR3 length: 13 residues. CDR1 and CDR2 (germline): MDHEN, SYDVKM. Trimming removed 5 bases at V and 4 bases at J, with 12 bases between.